Listed here are 9 T cell receptor beta chains from one sample, sequenced in a study of blood T cells in healthy people across ages. Using a J-beta primer mix together with a sample-barcoded 5' primer, a second PCR was run for about 7 to 12 cycles. Via MiXCR, TCRdb re-called the 5' RACE reads, giving one row per CDR3 protein. Found here are about 970,000 distinct CDR3 sequences, roughly 51% of them singletons; the top ten hold 20% to 25%. The sample consisted of blood. The receptors shown here come from an older woman in good health.

The V and J genes are TRBV6-2 or TRBV6-3 and TRBJ2-3; D perhaps matches TRBD2 (5 bases). Per germline, CDR1 MNHEY and CDR2 SVGEGT. V shed 3 bases and J shed 0 bases, with 10 bases lying between them. CDR3 size: 15 residues. The CDR3 DNA reads as TGTGCCAGCAGTTATGATAGCGATAGCACAGATACGCAGTATTTT. Its protein is CASSYDSDSTDTQYF.

This sequence joins TRBV12-3 or TRBV12-4 and TRBJ2-5; D gene uncertain. Trimming shortened V by 5 bases and J by 9 bases, and 13 bases separated the two germline ends. The CDR3 is 12 amino acids. The CDR3 coding sequence is TGTGCCAGCAGTCCCTCTGGGAAGGCCCAGTACTTC. It specifies CASSPSGKAQYF.

This chain uses TRBV6-5 with TRBJ1-5; D gene unclear. This CDR3 comprises 14 residues. The V and J ends lost 3 bases and 0 bases respectively, with 6 bases between them. Germline CDR1 and CDR2: MNHEY and SVGAGI. The CDR3 reads CASSYQFSNQPQHF. The DNA for the CDR3 is TGTGCCAGCAGTTATCAGTTTAGCAATCAGCCCCAGCATTTT.

This clonotype came up many times. This chain joins TRBV4-1 and TRBJ1-2, with 9 bases fitting TRBD1. Germline CDR1 and CDR2: MGHRA and YSYEKL. The CDR3 contains 16 residues. J lost 1 base, V lost 5 bases, and 8 bases had no gene match. DNA of the CDR3: TGCGCCAGCAGCACCCAGACAGGGGGTATTAACTATGGCTACACCTTC. It translates to CASSTQTGGINYGYTF.

As for this clonotype: The junction and the germline gene differ at one end; a read error may be behind it. The chain is built from TRBV27 and TRBJ2-1, with 8 bases lining up with TRBD2. Germline V lookup: CDR1 MNHEY, CDR2 SMNVEV (reference sequence). The CDR3 covers 13 residues. The CDR3 nucleotides read TGTGCCAGCAGTTTATCCGGGACTAGACCATTGGTGTTC. Translated: CASSLSGTRPLVF.

V usage is TRBV30 and J usage is TRBJ2-4; no clear D gene. The tail of the sequence fits TRBJ2-7 better, so the J call may be wrong. The CDR3 consists of 13 residues. Germline CDR1 GTSNPN, CDR2 SVGIG (reference sequence). The CDR3 DNA reads TGTGCCTGGAGTGTATCAGCTGACTACGAGCAGTACTTC. It translates to CAWSVSADYEQYF.

This clonotype occurred a few times. The chain couples TRBV6-2 or TRBV6-3 to TRBJ1-5, with TRBD1 matching over 9 bases. Germline assignment: CDR1 MNHEY and CDR2 SVGEGT. The CDR3 sequence is 13 residues long. With 7 bases clipped from V and 6 bases from J, the junction kept 4 bases outside the gene matches. CDR3 nucleotide sequence: TGTGCCAGCACGGACAGGGGTTTTCAGCCCCAGCATTTT. It yields the protein CASTDRGFQPQHF.

This sequence joins TRBV20-1 and TRBJ2-1; D perhaps matches TRBD1 (5 bases). The better agreement between TRBJ2-7 and the DNA end casts doubt on the J call. CDR1 is DFQATT and CDR2 is SNEGSKA in the germline V gene (reference sequence). The CDR3 extends over 14 amino acids. CDR3 DNA sequence: TGCAGTGCTAGGTCTCCAGGGTTCCACAATGAGCAGTACTTC. Translated, it gives CSARSPGFHNEQYF.

This chain links TRBV7-2 with TRBJ2-1; the D is unclear. Germline values: CDR1 SGHTA, CDR2 FQGNSA. V was clipped by 0 bases and J by 10 bases, with 7 bases between them. CDR3 length: 12 residues. CDR3 DNA sequence: TGTGCCAGCAGCTTAGCCGGAAAGGAGCAGTTCTTC. Amino acid sequence: CASSLAGKEQFF.